Below are 4 T cell receptor beta chains sequenced from a single sample in a study of low-dose radiotherapy and immunotherapy resistance in tumors. Time point described: after trial treatment. Treatment: LDRT plus nivolumab, ipilimumab, low-dose cyclophosphamide and aspirin (RACIN trial). Alpha- and beta-chain coverage of first-strand cDNA came from TRAV- and TRBV-specific primers. The TCRs were subjected to amplification over roughly 20 PCR cycles employing a constant-region primer in conjunction with a V-primer adapter. TCRdb ran MiXCR on the reads and lists one entry per CDR3 protein. The sample shows 65,000 to 85,000 distinct CDR3 sequences, less than 20% of them seen only once. The sample in question was PBMCs, obtained after low-dose radiotherapy plus immunotherapy. The receptors were gathered from a male donor with prostate cancer.

Turning to this clonotype: A far larger clone lies a single base away; this is likely a read error. This sequence joins TRBV20-1 and TRBJ2-7; D gene ambiguous. Germline V gene sequence: CDR1 DFQATT, CDR2 SNEGSKA (reference sequence). Trimming pared 5 bases from V and 7 bases from J, leaving 21 bases between. CDR3 length equals 14 residues. CDR3 residues: CSAQHLSSYNEQYF. CDR3 bases: TGCAGTGCTCAACATCTTAGCTCCTACAATGAGCAGTACTTC.

This clonotype was recorded many times. The chain links TRBV19 to TRBJ2-2; no firm D call. V shed 10 bases and J shed 1 base, with 10 bases lying between them. CDR3 length equals 13 residues. Germline V gene sequence: CDR1 LNHDA, CDR2 SQIVND (reference sequence). In DNA form, the CDR3 reads TGTGCCACTACCTACGGGAACACCGGGGAGCTGTTTTTT. Protein: CATTYGNTGELFF. Full variable domain (remainder filled in from reference TRBV19 and TRBJ2-2): DGGITQSPKYLFRKEGQNVTLSCEQNLNHDAMYWYRQDPGQGLRLIYYSQIVNDFQKGDIAEGYSVSREKKESFPLTVTSAQKNPTAFYLCATTYGNTGELFFGEGSRLTVL.

This clonotype has a count of ten or more. This chain connects TRBV5-1 to TRBJ2-3; a weak D match, TRBD1 (5 bases). This CDR3 region has 16 residues. Trimming removed 0 bases at V and 3 bases at J, with 14 bases between. The germline gives CDR1 SGHRS, CDR2 YFSETQ. The CDR3 region is CASSLEISRETDTQYF. DNA of the CDR3: TGCGCCAGCAGCTTGGAAATCTCCAGGGAAACAGATACGCAGTATTTT.

This clonotype was seen repeatedly, ten times or more. The chain is built from TRBV10-2 and TRBJ2-7; D is perhaps TRBD2 (6 bases). CDR1 is WSHSY, CDR2 SAAADI, per germline. This CDR3 spans 14 amino acids. V dropped 4 bases and J dropped 2 bases, with 12 bases sitting between them. The CDR3 coding sequence is TGCGCCAGCAGTGTAACAGCGGGTCCCTACGAGCAGTACTTC. This gives the protein CASSVTAGPYEQYF.